Presented here are 11 T cell receptor beta chains from one specimen sequenced in a study of tumor-infiltrating lymphocytes in primary liver carcinoma. Constant-region priming of roughly 490 ng total RNA yielded TCR beta cDNA. Employing slightly modified ARM-PCR, three nested multiplex PCR rounds were run, and these gave rise to the TCR beta libraries. In the first two PCR rounds, TRBV1-TRBV30 forward primers were paired with a C-beta reverse primer, and each round lasted around 10 cycles. MiXCR, applied by TCRdb to the multiplex PCR reads, yields one record per CDR3 protein. The table has approximately 80,000 distinct CDR3 sequences, roughly 69% seen once. Both RNA and DNA were isolated together from about 20-30 mg of bulk tissue that had not been sorted. What was sequenced was tumor-adjacent normal liver tissue. Receptors originate from a man aged 35-49 years with primary liver carcinoma and hepatitis B virus infection.

As regards this clonotype: Sequence at one end of the junction differs from germline and may be a read error. The chain's CDR3 is CASSLAVELGQHF. Written as DNA, the CDR3 is TGTGCCAGCAGCTTAGCGGTGGAGCTCGGGCAGCACTTC. The chain carries TRBV7-9 and TRBJ2-7; D gene unclear. CDR1 is SEHNR, CDR2 FQNEAQ, per germline (reference sequence). This CDR3 region has 13 residues.

Comment on this clonotype: The junction departs from germline at one end; a sequencing error may be responsible. This rearrangement joins TRBV7-8 to TRBJ2-1; TRBD2 aligns across 9 bases. The length of the CDR3 is 17 residues. Germline CDR1 reads SGHVS; CDR2 reads FQNEAQ. CDR3 sequence: CVSSMLGGSGRTNEEFF. CDR3 DNA: TGTGTCAGCAGCATGTTAGGGGGTAGCGGGAGAACCAATGAGGAGTTCTTC.

Details on this clonotype: The junction departs from the called germline gene at one end, perhaps through a read error. V and J are TRBV29-1 and TRBJ2-3; D may be TRBD1 or TRBD2 (5 bases each). Germline CDR1 and CDR2: SQVTM and ANQGSEA. This CDR3 has 14 residues. DNA of the CDR3: TGCAGCACCAGAGCCGCTCGGGGCACAGTTACGCAGTATTTT. Its translation is CSTRAARGTVTQYF.

As to this clonotype: Just one base apart from a much larger clone, this may be a read error. This chain joins TRBV29-1 and TRBJ2-1; D assignment may be TRBD1 or TRBD2 (5 bases each). Germline V gene data show CDR1 as SQVTM and CDR2 as ANQGSEA. This CDR3 has 11 residues. Here the CDR3 reads CSGGSGSEQLF. CDR3 DNA sequence: TGCAGCGGGGGCTCGGGAAGTGAGCAGTTATTC.

This clonotype was seen ten or more times. The V call is TRBV5-4, the J call TRBJ2-1; TRBD1 matches 7 bases. Germline trimming cut 4 bases from V and 0 bases from J; bases unmatched to any gene: 7. Germline V gene sequence: CDR1 SGHNT, CDR2 YYREEE (reference sequence). CDR3 length: 16 amino acids. CDR3 sequence reads: CASSTPGQLSYNEQFF. The CDR3, as DNA: TGTGCCAGCAGCACTCCGGGACAGCTCTCCTACAATGAGCAGTTCTTC.

This clonotype was counted a few times. This chain connects TRBV11-2 to TRBJ2-7, with unresolved D. Germline values: CDR1 SGHAT, CDR2 FQNNGV. This CDR3 has 15 amino acids. The ends were cut back, 5 bases at V and 2 bases at J, with 16 bases in the middle. CDR3 nucleotide sequence: TGTGCCAGCAGCCCAGTCCGGAGCCAGACCTACGAGCAGTACTTC. Protein product: CASSPVRSQTYEQYF.

A note on this clonotype: A single base separates this from a much larger clone, so it may be a read error. The CDR3 sequence is CADMLTSGQGCNEQYF. CDR3 coding DNA: TGTGCCGACATGTTGACCTCGGGACAGGGTTGTAACGAGCAGTACTTC. The V gene is TRBV28, the J gene TRBJ2-7; 9 nucleotides match TRBD1. Germline CDR1 is MDHEN and CDR2 is SYDVKM. After removal of 11 bases from V and 5 bases from J, the junction contained 19 bases not matched to a gene. The CDR3 contains 16 residues. Looking up the rest from reference TRBV28 and TRBJ2-7 gives the full variable domain: DVKVTQSSRYLVKRTGEKVFLECVQDMDHENMFWYRQDPGLGLRLIYFSYDVKMKEKGDIPEGYSVSREKKERFSLILESASTNQTSMYLCADMLTSGQGCNEQYFGPGTRLTVT.

The chain uses TRBV6-5 and TRBJ1-2, with D possibly TRBD1 on 5 matching bases. V lost 4 bases, J lost 11 bases, and 17 bases lay in between. CDR1 is MNHEY, CDR2 SVGAGI, per germline. The CDR3 spans 13 residues. The chain's CDR3 is CASSSQGNYSYTF. The CDR3 DNA is TGTGCCAGCAGTTCTCAGGGTAACTATAGTTACACCTTC.

This chain connects TRBV5-1 to TRBJ1-1; no clear D gene. This CDR3 is 16 amino acids long. Trimming left V 8 bases short and J 1 base short, with 21 bases between. Germline CDR1 reads SGHRS; CDR2 reads YFSETQ. CDR3 sequence (DNA): TGCGCCAGTAGCACCACCCCATTGGGGTCGAACACTGAAGCTTTCTTT. Translating gives CASSTTPLGSNTEAFF.

A single count supports this clonotype. Germline is not matched at one junction end, which may reflect a read error. J is TRBJ1-6 and V is TRBV4-2, with no clear D. Germline assignment: CDR1 LGHNA and CDR2 YNFKEQ. The CDR3 has 13 residues. This chain's CDR3 is CASNQGEGESLHF. Written as DNA, the CDR3 is TGTGCCAGCAACCAAGGAGAAGGCGAATCCCTCCACTTT.

In the case of this clonotype: Given a much more abundant clone one base away, this may be a read error. The rearrangement joins TRBV7-9 to TRBJ2-5, with D perhaps TRBD1 or TRBD2 (5 bases each). CDR3 length: 16 residues. Germline V lookup: CDR1 SEHNR, CDR2 FQNEAQ (reference sequence). CDR3 coding DNA: TGTGTCAGCAGCTCAGCCTCGGGACCCATTAAAGAGACCCAGTACTTC. Protein: CVSSSASGPIKETQYF.